This T cell receptor (beta chain) was sequenced in a study of T cells in localized non-small cell lung cancer. Germline CDR1 reads MNHEY; CDR2 reads SVGAGI. Trimming removed 5 bases from V and 8 bases from J, with 18 bases in between. The CDR3 is 14 residues long. Clones were read by immunoSEQ multiplex PCR, and TCRdb kept only the in-frame ones, dropping some. The data hold tens of thousands of clones, with about 81% observed a single time. The gene calls are TRBV6-5 and TRBJ1-2; tentative D call: TRBD1 (5 bases). The specimen comprised peripheral blood, sampled before any cancer treatment. The receptor comes from a female donor of 60 years or more with stage I lung adenocarcinoma. The CDR3, as DNA: TGTGCCAGCAGTCCCCCCGGGGGGATTTGGGGCTACACCTTC. Translated: CASSPPGGIWGYTF.